This is a list of T cell receptor beta chains from one sample in a study of tumor-infiltrating lymphocytes in primary liver carcinoma. TCRdb re-analysed the multiplex PCR reads in MiXCR, keeping a single row per CDR3 protein. The data hold about 330,000 distinct CDR3 sequences, with 65% observed a single time. The sequenced sample was peripheral blood. The receptors here all came from a man aged 40-50 years with primary liver carcinoma and hepatitis B virus infection. Each CDR3 is given without its conserved first and last residue. D genes are given only for firm matches.

d_call	v_call	j_call	cdr3_aa
TRBD1	TRBV7-9	TRBJ1-1	ASSFQTGDTEAF
TRBD2	TRBV10-3	TRBJ2-2	AIIGLAGPTGELF
TRBD1	TRBV29-1	TRBJ2-7	SVEDVAKTGQNEQY
.	TRBV4-3	TRBJ2-5	ASSQEVDGYQGTQY
.	TRBV5-5	TRBJ2-1	ASSPRQVSYNEQF
.	TRBV6-5	TRBJ1-6	ASSTRPGQTPR
TRBD2	TRBV5-1	TRBJ2-3	ASSPLAGGGTDTQY
.	TRBV20-1	TRBJ1-5	SARDPVGRNQPQH
TRBD1	TRBV18	TRBJ1-4	ASSGTVSTNEKLF
TRBD2	TRBV4-1	TRBJ2-1	ASSQSGTSTYNEQL
.	TRBV10-2	TRBJ2-4	ASSESGLEGAQY
TRBD1	TRBV4-1	TRBJ1-5	ASSQGTGKAQPQH
TRBD1	TRBV29-1	TRBJ2-7	SVEDQGYRGRYEQY
TRBD1	TRBV28	TRBJ1-2	ASSLGRDRVSYGYT
TRBD1	TRBV11-2	TRBJ2-2	ASGLVVGTDNTGELF
.	TRBV12-3/TRBV12-4	TRBJ2-7	ASSPGTLSSYEQY
.	TRBV28	TRBJ1-5	ASSLTLGRRGNQPQH
.	TRBV6-2/TRBV6-3	TRBJ1-1	ASSLTSYAEAF
.	TRBV6-5	TRBJ2-1	ASSPDKGKQYEQF
.	TRBV11-2	TRBJ2-3	ASGSGSSTDTQY
.	TRBV25-1	TRBJ2-3	ASRGPNTDTQY
.	TRBV11-1	TRBJ2-1	ASSLDGSVYNEQF
.	TRBV11-1	TRBJ2-1	ASSFSGNNKQF
.	TRBV11-2	TRBJ2-7	ASSLARFGYEQY
.	TRBV30	TRBJ1-1	AWILTVGAEAF
.	TRBV11-1	TRBJ2-1	AGRSYNEQF
.	TRBV6-6	TRBJ1-2	ASNNLGENGSYT
TRBD2	TRBV12-3/TRBV12-4	TRBJ2-2	ASIPREREGTGKLF
.	TRBV24-1	TRBJ2-5	ATSDLHQETQY
TRBD2	TRBV7-3	TRBJ2-3	ASSSQAGVGGTDTQY
TRBD2	TRBV27	TRBJ2-1	ASNTAGGEQF
.	TRBV4-1	TRBJ1-4	ASSQPERVVVEKLF
.	TRBV12-3/TRBV12-4	TRBJ2-2	AGSFNTGELF
.	TRBV12-3/TRBV12-4	TRBJ2-3	ASSSPWTKGGDTQY
TRBD1	TRBV11-2	TRBJ1-1	ASSWTGNTETF
.	TRBV7-9	TRBJ2-1	ASSLQTANEQF
.	TRBV4-3	TRBJ2-7	ASSVYSGLGEQY
.	TRBV4-1	TRBJ2-2	ANSQEAGELF
.	TRBV6-6	TRBJ1-5	ASSTWGSNQSQH
.	TRBV4-3	TRBJ2-5	TNSHEVDGYQETQY